One sample yielded the 18 T cell receptor beta chains listed below, sequenced in a study of cytomegalovirus exposure and HLA in healthy donors. With 60 Vbeta and 13 Jbeta primers, the PCR was carried out. Measured with immunoSEQ multiplex PCR; TCRdb has only the in-frame clones, and not every one. The sample consists of 130,000 to 150,000 clones, approximately 80% of them appearing once. Input material: PBMCs. All receptors come from a woman aged 40 to 50 in good health and CMV-seropositive.

The chain carries TRBV28 and TRBJ2-3; 7 bases match TRBD2. Germline V CDR1 and CDR2: MDHEN, SYDVKM. The CDR3 covers 15 residues. V dropped 7 bases and J dropped 7; count of bases not matched to a gene: 14. CDR3 bases: TGTGCCAGCACGCCGGGGGGAGTGGAGCCGTATACGCAGTATTTT. Protein product: CASTPGGVEPYTQYF.

Comment on this clone: Relative to the germline gene, one junction end is altered; a read error may explain this. The V gene is TRBV7-9, the J gene TRBJ2-7; possibly TRBD2 for D (5 bases). The germline V gene has CDR1 SEHNR and CDR2 FQNEAQ (reference sequence). This CDR3 region has 10 residues. CDR3 amino acids: CSSSGGEQYF. CDR3 DNA sequence: TGTTCCAGCAGCGGCGGGGAGCAGTACTTC.

This clone was recorded once. The chain carries TRBV30 and TRBJ1-6, with 8 nucleotides matching TRBD1. The CDR3 consists of 14 residues. Losses at the gene ends were 2 bases for V and 7 bases for J; bases not matched to a gene: 4. CDR1 is GTSNPN, CDR2 SVGIG, per germline (reference sequence). In DNA form, the CDR3 reads TGTGCCTGGAGTACCAGGGGGCGAAATTCACCCCTCCACTTT. Encoded protein: CAWSTRGRNSPLHF.

This clone occurred a few times. The junction shows a germline mismatch at one end, possibly a read error. The chain joins TRBV15 to TRBJ2-7, with 9 bases identical to TRBD1. The germline gives CDR1 LNHNV, CDR2 YYDKDF (reference sequence). The CDR3 is made up of 12 amino acids. The CDR3 nucleotides are TGTGCCACCAGCAACGGACAGGGGAGAAAGAACTTC. This encodes CATSNGQGRKNF.

V is TRBV5-8 and J is TRBJ1-6; D possibly corresponds to TRBD1 (5 bases). V was pared by 4 bases and J by 6 bases, with 17 bases between. In germline, CDR1 is SGHTS, CDR2 YDEGEE. The CDR3 consists of 16 residues. The CDR3 nucleotides are TGTGCCAGCAGCAACGTAGCAGGGACTGGTAATTCACCCCTCCACTTT. As protein: CASSNVAGTGNSPLHF.

CDR3 amino acids: CASSLDRGPSYEQYF. DNA for the CDR3: TGTGCCAGCAGTTTAGACAGGGGGCCCTCCTACGAGCAGTACTTC. This chain uses TRBV6-1 with TRBJ2-7; 10 bases map to TRBD1. CDR3 length: 15 amino acids. Germline values: CDR1 MNHNS, CDR2 SASEGT. The J segment lost 0 bases and the V segment lost 5 bases, leaving 4 bases of the junction unmatched.

The rearrangement uses TRBV7-9 and TRBJ2-7; 11 bases are shared with TRBD2. V lost 5 bases to trimming and J lost 6 bases; unmatched junction nucleotides: 12. CDR3 length: 16 amino acids. Germline V gene data show CDR1 as SEHNR and CDR2 as FQNEAQ (reference sequence). Here the CDR3 DNA reads TGTGCCAGCAGCGGACTAGCGGGCGCACCCAGCCTCGAGCAGTACTTC. This sequence encodes CASSGLAGAPSLEQYF.

The chain links TRBV7-8 to TRBJ2-7; D gene unclear. CDR1 and CDR2 from the germline V gene are SGHVS and FQNEAQ. Trimming shortened V by 2 bases and J by 7 bases, and 6 bases separated the two germline ends. This CDR3 comprises 11 residues. The CDR3 DNA sequence: TGTGCCAGCAGCTTACTACAGGAGCAGTACTTC. Translating it yields CASSLLQEQYF.

This rearrangement joins TRBV4-2 to TRBJ2-1, with D possibly matching TRBD1 (6 bases). V dropped 0 bases and J dropped 4 bases, with 10 bases sitting between them. The CDR3 has 15 amino acids. CDR1 is LGHNA, CDR2 YNFKEQ, per germline. The CDR3 region has the DNA TGTGCCAGCAGCCAAGACCCCGGGACATACAATGAGCAGTTCTTC. Translated, it gives CASSQDPGTYNEQFF.

The rearrangement joins TRBV15 to TRBJ2-7; unclear D gene. V lost 0 bases to trimming and J lost 0 bases, with 9 bases between them. This CDR3 spans 15 amino acids. Germline V lookup: CDR1 LNHNV, CDR2 YYDKDF (reference sequence). CDR3 sequence: CATSREPFSSYEQYF. For the CDR3, the DNA is TGTGCCACCAGCAGAGAACCCTTCAGCTCCTACGAGCAGTACTTC.

This clone appeared a few times. The chain links TRBV28 to TRBJ1-5; 10 bases align to TRBD1. The germline CDR1 and CDR2 sequences are MDHEN and SYDVKM. Trimming at V came to 6 bases and at J to 6 bases, leaving 8 bases not matched to a gene. This CDR3 is 15 amino acids long. This CDR3 is CASRAGTGETQPQHF. DNA of the CDR3: TGTGCCAGCAGGGCTGGGACAGGGGAGACTCAGCCCCAGCATTTT.

The CDR3 DNA follows: TGTGCCAGCAGGACTAGCGGGTCTTCCTACGAGCAGTACTTC. This codes for CASRTSGSSYEQYF. This rearrangement joins TRBV27 to TRBJ2-7; 10 bases agree with TRBD2. This CDR3 spans 14 amino acids. Unmatched junction bases numbered 3, after V lost 6 bases and J lost 1 base. Germline CDR1 MNHEY, CDR2 SMNVEV (reference sequence).

CDR3 sequence reads: CASSSGLYNSPLHF. The CDR3 coding sequence is TGTGCCAGCTCATCAGGTCTCTATAATTCACCCCTCCACTTT. This chain joins TRBV6-4 and TRBJ1-6; D gene ambiguous. Germline V gene sequence: CDR1 MRHNA, CDR2 SNTAGT. Between the trimmed V and J ends, which lost 8 bases and 3 bases, there was a span of 11 bases. CDR3 size: 14 residues.

The V and J genes are TRBV30 and TRBJ2-1, with 10 nucleotides matching TRBD2. The CDR3 extends over 12 amino acids. The junction had 5 bases not matched to a gene; V was cut back by 6 bases and J by 9 bases. In germline, CDR1 is GTSNPN, CDR2 SVGIG (reference sequence). The CDR3 spells CACQREGSEQFF. The DNA for the CDR3 is TGTGCCTGTCAGCGGGAGGGCAGTGAGCAGTTCTTC.

This chain connects TRBV7-2 to TRBJ1-2; unclear D gene. The V gene lost 1 base and the J gene lost 2 bases, with 8 bases spanning the gap. The CDR3 is 14 residues long. Germline loops: CDR1 SGHTA, CDR2 FQGNSA. CDR3 in DNA: TGTGCCAGCAGCTTAGGAGGCCAGAACTATGGCTACACCTTC. It yields the protein CASSLGGQNYGYTF.

CDR3 nucleotides: TGTGCCATCAGTGAGTCATACTACGAGCAGTACTTC. Residues: CAISESYYEQYF. J is TRBJ2-7 and V is TRBV10-3; the D is unclear. Germline V lookup: CDR1 ENHRY, CDR2 SYGVKD. V lost 0 bases and J lost 3, with 3 bases in between. This CDR3 is 12 amino acids long.

This chain connects TRBV1 to TRBJ1-1. TRBV1 is reported as a pseudogene. This CDR3 has 12 residues. The CDR3 reads CTSSQVLTEAFF. The CDR3 DNA follows: TGCACCAGCAGCCAAGTTTTAACTGAAGCTTTCTTT.

The V call is TRBV4-3, the J call TRBJ1-3; 8 nucleotides agree with TRBD1. Germline CDR1 is LGHNA and CDR2 is YSLEER. V was pared by 0 bases and J by 3 bases, with 7 bases of the junction left unmatched. The CDR3 consists of 17 residues. The CDR3 sequence is CASSQDITGGYGNTIYF. The DNA of the CDR3 is TGCGCCAGCAGCCAAGATATAACAGGGGGGTATGGAAACACCATATATTTT.